Listed here are 13 T cell receptor beta chains from one sample, sequenced in a study of shared clonotypes between healthy human individuals. Libraries were prepared by immunoSEQ multiplex PCR; TCRdb keeps only in-frame clonotypes and omits some of them. The table records around 2.5 million clones, under 95% of them present only once. The sequenced material came from naive CD4+ T cells from PBMCs. Described subset: CD45RA+ positively selected. The receptors were sampled from a young man in good health. Some clones in this sample may be carry-over from other donors' samples.

This chain links TRBV7-2 with TRBJ2-5, with TRBD1 matching over 9 bases. The CDR3 spans 14 residues. V lost 5 bases to trimming and J lost 4 bases; unmatched junction nucleotides: 5. CDR1 is SGHTA and CDR2 is FQGNSA in the germline V gene. The CDR3 DNA follows: TGTGCCAGCAGCAAGGACAGGGGCCGAGAGACCCAGTACTTC. The encoded protein is CASSKDRGRETQYF.

This sequence joins TRBV6-5 and TRBJ2-5; the D gene is possibly TRBD1 (7 bases). The CDR3 covers 14 residues. The germline V gene has CDR1 MNHEY and CDR2 SVGAGI. With 2 bases removed from V and 5 bases from J, the gap between germline ends came to 12 bases. The chain's CDR3 is CASSYGGGVETQYF. CDR3 bases: TGTGCCAGCAGTTACGGAGGGGGCGTCGAGACCCAGTACTTC.

This clone was found once. The rearrangement links TRBV6-6 to TRBJ2-5; TRBD2 agrees at 10 bases. Germline CDR1 is MNHNY and CDR2 is SVGAGI (reference sequence). CDR3 length: 16 residues. V dropped 2 bases and J dropped 4; count of bases not matched to a gene: 7. In nucleotides, the CDR3 is TGTGCCAGCAGTTACGCCTCTAGCGGGGGAGGAGAGACCCAGTACTTC. Translation gives CASSYASSGGGETQYF.

CDR3 coding DNA: TGTGCCAGCAGTCCTGAAACTAGCGGGGGCCGGGGGCCCTACGAGCAGTACTTC. It translates to CASSPETSGGRGPYEQYF. The rearrangement joins TRBV6-7 to TRBJ2-7, with 11 bases matching TRBD2. TRBV6-7 is an ORF, with its function uncertain. The CDR3 totals 18 residues. Trimming took 5 bases from V and 2 from J; bases not matched to a gene: 14.

The rearrangement joins TRBV7-9 to TRBJ2-1; 9 bases agree with TRBD1. The CDR3 has 17 residues. Germline CDR1 SEHNR, CDR2 FQNEAQ (reference sequence). The V segment lost 5 bases and the J segment 5 bases; nucleotides outside the gene matches: 13. In DNA, the CDR3 is TGTGCCAGCAGCCCCCCTGTGGGACAGGGACCAAACAATGAGCAGTTCTTC. Protein product: CASSPPVGQGPNNEQFF.

This clone was seen just once. The rearrangement links TRBV7-3 to TRBJ2-1, with a tentative D call TRBD2 (6 bases). The V and J ends lost 4 bases and 2 bases respectively, with 12 bases between them. From germline, CDR1 is SGHTA and CDR2 FQGTGA. The CDR3 has 15 amino acids. The CDR3 DNA reads as TGTGCCAGCAGCTATACTAGCTCCCCCTACAATGAGCAGTTCTTC. It yields the protein CASSYTSSPYNEQFF.

The chain recombines TRBV27 with TRBJ1-1; TRBD1 agrees at 8 bases. This CDR3 has 15 residues. The ends lost 3 bases at V and 3 bases at J; junction bases unmatched: 6. Per germline, CDR1 MNHEY and CDR2 SMNVEV (reference sequence). The CDR3 DNA reads TGTGCCAGCAGTTTTCAGGGCAGGGGGCACACTGAAGCTTTCTTT. This translates into CASSFQGRGHTEAFF.

V usage is TRBV7-9 and J usage is TRBJ2-7, with D possibly being TRBD2 (5 bases). The germline gives CDR1 SEHNR, CDR2 FQNEAQ (reference sequence). Trimming stripped 5 bases from V and 3 bases from J, with 17 bases between. CDR3 size: 15 residues. CDR3 region: CASSMGWDGGYEQYF. The CDR3 DNA reads TGTGCCAGCAGCATGGGGTGGGATGGAGGCTACGAGCAGTACTTC.

The chain recombines TRBV7-9 with TRBJ1-5; TRBD1 agrees at 8 bases. Germline V gene lookup returns CDR1 SEHNR and CDR2 FQNEAQ (reference sequence). The CDR3 extends over 15 amino acids. The V and J ends lost 4 bases and 3 bases, in that order; junction bases with no gene match: 5. The CDR3 here is CASSYTGGPNQPQHF. The DNA for the CDR3 is TGTGCCAGCAGCTACACAGGGGGACCCAATCAGCCCCAGCATTTT. The full variable domain, completed using reference TRBV7-9 and TRBJ1-5, is DTGVSQNPRHKITKRGQNVTFRCDPISEHNRLYWYRQTLGQGPEFLTYFQNEAQLEKSRLLSDRFSAERPKGSFSTLEIQRTEQGDSAMYLCASSYTGGPNQPQHFGDGTRLSIL.

This chain uses TRBV2 with TRBJ2-1; 12 positions agree with TRBD2. The germline CDR1 and CDR2 sequences are SNHLY and FYNNEI. This CDR3 has 19 amino acids. After removal of 8 bases from V and 7 bases from J, the junction contained 21 bases not matched to a gene. For the CDR3, the DNA is TGTGCCAGCTCCCTATCCAGACTAGCGGGAGCCCCAGTAGGTAATGAGCAGTTCTTC. Its translation is CASSLSRLAGAPVGNEQFF.

This chain uses TRBV7-2 with TRBJ1-1; D is undetermined. V lost 1 base to trimming and J lost 3 bases, with 6 bases between them. This CDR3 is 13 amino acids long. The V gene's germline CDR1 is SGHTA and CDR2 FQGNSA. For the CDR3, the DNA is TGTGCCAGCAGCTTAGAGGCCCACACTGAAGCTTTCTTT. Amino acid sequence: CASSLEAHTEAFF.

This clone was counted between two and nine times. This chain joins TRBV6-5 and TRBJ1-2; TRBD1 matches 7 bases. Trimming removed 6 bases from V and 4 bases from J; junction bases left unmatched: 8. Germline values: CDR1 MNHEY, CDR2 SVGAGI. The CDR3 totals 14 residues. CDR3: CASSPYRTGYGYTF. The CDR3 nucleotides read TGTGCCAGCAGCCCTTACCGGACAGGCTATGGCTACACCTTC.

The chain has TRBV5-1 and TRBJ1-4; D might be TRBD1 (6 bases). The CDR3 length is 14 residues. The V end lost 4 bases, the J end lost 5 bases, and 12 bases lay between the germline ends. Germline values: CDR1 SGHRS, CDR2 YFSETQ. In DNA form, the CDR3 reads TGCGCCAGCAGCCCGGGACACCAGAATGAAAAACTGTTTTTT. Translating it yields CASSPGHQNEKLFF.